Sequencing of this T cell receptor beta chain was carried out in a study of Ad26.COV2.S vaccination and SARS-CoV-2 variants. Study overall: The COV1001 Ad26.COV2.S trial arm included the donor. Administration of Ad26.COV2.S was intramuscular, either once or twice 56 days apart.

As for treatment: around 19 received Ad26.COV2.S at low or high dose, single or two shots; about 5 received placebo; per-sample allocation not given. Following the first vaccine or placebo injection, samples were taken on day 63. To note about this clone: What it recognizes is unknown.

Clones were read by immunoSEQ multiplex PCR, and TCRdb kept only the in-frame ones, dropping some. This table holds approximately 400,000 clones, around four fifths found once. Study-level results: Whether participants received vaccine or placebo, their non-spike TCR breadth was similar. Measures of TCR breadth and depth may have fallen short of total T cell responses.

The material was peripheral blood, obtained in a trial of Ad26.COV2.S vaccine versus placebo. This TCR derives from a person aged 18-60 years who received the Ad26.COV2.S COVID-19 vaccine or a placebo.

The CDR3 here is CASSLAVTGIENGYTF. Written as DNA, the CDR3 is TGTGCCAGCAGCTTAGCGGTCACAGGGATAGAGAATGGCTACACCTTC. This sequence joins TRBV7-2 and TRBJ1-2, with D perhaps matching TRBD1 (6 bases). CDR1 is SGHTA and CDR2 is FQGNSA in the germline V gene. This CDR3 contains 16 residues. The V end was cut by 0 bases, the J end by 6 bases, with 17 bases between.